The clone carrying this T cell receptor (beta chain) was picked up many times. Antigen unknown. The record originates from a study of T-cell reconstitution after alpha-beta-depleted transplantation in children. Overall study findings and caveats: It was newly produced T cells that mostly accounted for T-cell counts and diversity one year after transplant. Where some patients showed high TCRbeta diversity at day 60, it came from recipient T cells and thymic progenitors that had survived. At around two months after transplant, the alpha-beta T cells were reportedly derived from several hundred expanded clones that came from non-depleted graft cells.

The CDR3 contains 14 residues. Germline V CDR1 and CDR2: SGDLS, YYNGEE. The V gene lost 0 bases and the J gene lost 2 bases, with 9 bases spanning the gap. Unique molecular identifiers were used to barcode this TCRbeta library. Using its own MiXCR run on the PCR reads, TCRdb lists one record per CDR3 protein. Here the sample spans just over 200,000 distinct CDR3 sequences, 7.5% to 9.5% being singletons. Sequenced here: PBMCs, mostly from graft donor cells, sampled 360 days after TCRalphabeta/CD19-depleted stem cell transplant. This receptor was obtained from a male patient aged 2-10 years who had a stem cell transplant for acute myeloid leukemia, so the T cells may come from the graft donor. The V and J genes are TRBV9 and TRBJ2-7, with no clear D. The CDR3 protein is CASSVAGTTYEQYF. The CDR3 nucleotides are TGTGCCAGCAGCGTAGCCGGAACCACCTACGAGCAGTACTTC.